A selection of T cell receptor beta chains follows, all from one sample in a study of lymphopenia after photon versus proton radiotherapy. Libraries were prepared by immunoSEQ multiplex PCR; TCRdb keeps only in-frame clonotypes and omits some of them. The sample contains more than 20,000 clones, roughly 87% of which appear only once. This specimen consisted of peripheral blood, obtained from a patient treated with photon-based radiotherapy. The receptors originated from a woman aged 50 to 60 with pancreatic cancer. The conserved cysteine and the conserved F or W are not part of the CDR3 here. Clone size is stated in some rows and not others, as once, few, many or a class when expanded.

TRBJ2-5	11	TRBV7-7	-	ASSATGAGTQY
TRBJ2-1	14	TRBV5-4	-	ASSAPEGFSYNEQF
TRBJ2-7	10	TRBV10-3	-	AISRTGDEQY
TRBJ2-5	12	TRBV29-1	-	SVIDTRSGETQY
TRBJ2-3	12	TRBV7-6	-	ASSSPARMDTQY
TRBJ2-3	16	TRBV5-6	-	ASSPSGGAGVWTDTQY
TRBJ1-6	12	TRBV7-6	-	ASSSTGAGSPLH
TRBJ2-7	13	TRBV19	-	ASSNSQGNFGEQY
TRBJ2-5	10	TRBV27	-	ASSLLVETQY
TRBJ2-1	13	TRBV19	-	ASSISTSGMGEQF
TRBJ2-5	12	TRBV15	few	ATSREKLQETQY
TRBJ1-1	10	TRBV6-6	-	ASRAQGTEAF
TRBJ2-2	14	TRBV18	-	ASSPPLAGSTGELF
TRBJ2-2	12	TRBV18	-	ASSPGTNTGELF
TRBJ1-1	15	TRBV14	-	ASSQDWGKDRGRQAF
TRBJ2-2	13	TRBV9	-	ASSVGGANTGELF
TRBJ2-2	11	TRBV29-1	-	SVGTSVLGELF
TRBJ2-1	11	TRBV7-9	-	ASSPRTSGTMF
TRBJ2-5	13	TRBV7-2	-	ASSRTLAVQETQY
TRBJ1-2	14	TRBV9	-	ASSGGRDRGIDGYT
TRBJ1-6	13	TRBV25-1	-	ASSEFFTDNSPLH
TRBJ2-7	13	TRBV7-2	-	ASSRRSVGSYEQY
TRBJ1-1	12	TRBV5-5	-	ASSLDPIGTEAF